This is a list of T cell receptor beta chains from one sample in a study of CD8+ T cells in alopecia areata. Sequencing was performed with immunoSEQ multiplex PCR; in TCRdb, only in-frame clones are kept and a portion is missing. In the table there are roughly 120,000 clones, less than 45% of which are singletons. The sample comprised CD4+ T cells sorted from blood. The receptors were gathered from a human donor with alopecia areata. Each CDR3 is given with its conserved first and last residue. The D gene is left open where the match is weak. Some rows mark clone size as missing; the rest say once, few, many or name a class of expanded clone.

TRBD1	few	TRBJ1-3	TRBV28	TGTGCCAGCAGCACTCTCCAGGGGGCAGGAAACACCATATATTTT	CASSTLQGAGNTIYF
-	-	TRBJ1-5	TRBV30	TGTGCCTGGAGTGGAGGACGGATAAATCAGCCCCAGCATTTT	CAWSGGRINQPQHF
-	once	TRBJ2-5	TRBV25-1	TGTGCCAGCAACCATCGAGAGACCCAGTACTTC	CASNHRETQYF
TRBD1	few	TRBJ2-1	TRBV30	TGTGCCTGGAGTACAGGGGTCCCCTACAATGAGCAGTTCTTC	CAWSTGVPYNEQFF
TRBD1	-	TRBJ1-2	TRBV29-1	TGCAGCGCCGGTGGACAGGCTGGCTACACCTTC	CSAGGQAGYTF
-	few	TRBJ2-1	TRBV28	TGTGCCAGCAGCCAAACAGGGAGCGCATACAATGAGCAGTTCTTC	CASSQTGSAYNEQFF
-	-	TRBJ2-3	TRBV7-2	TGTGCCAGCAGCTTAGCCTCCCCCGATACGCAGTATTTT	CASSLASPDTQYF
-	few	TRBJ1-1	TRBV29-1	TGCAGCGCGTCGACAGTCAACACTGAAGCTTTCTTT	CSASTVNTEAFF
TRBD2	-	TRBJ2-5	TRBV5-1	TGCGCCAGCAGCTTGGTGCCTAGCGGGAGCGGAGAGACCCAGTACTTC	CASSLVPSGSGETQYF
-	few	TRBJ2-5	TRBV29-1	TGCAGCGTTTTTATCGAGGGGGTGACCCAGTACTTC	CSVFIEGVTQYF
-	-	TRBJ2-7	TRBV30	TGTGCCTGGAGTGGAAGCAGGGGATCCATAGTGGAGCAGTACTTC	CAWSGSRGSIVEQYF
-	-	TRBJ2-7	TRBV4-3	TGCGCCAGCAGCCAAGATCTTCGGACGGGCTACGAGCAGTACTTC	CASSQDLRTGYEQYF
-	few	TRBJ2-3	TRBV19	TGTGCCAGTAGCCAGGTGGGACCAGATACGCAGTATTTT	CASSQVGPDTQYF
-	-	TRBJ2-7	TRBV7-9	TGTGCCAGCAGCCAAACCGGGATGCAATACGAGCAGTACTTC	CASSQTGMQYEQYF
-	-	TRBJ2-5	TRBV10-3	TGTGCCATCGGCTCTTCGACCCAGTACTTC	CAIGSSTQYF
TRBD1	few	TRBJ1-4	TRBV11-2	TGTGCCAGCAGCTTAGATCAGGGGGTTGAAAAACTGTTTTTT	CASSLDQGVEKLFF
-	-	TRBJ1-2	TRBV7-8	TGTGCCAGCAGCTTAGCGGGCCAGGGACTCGGGGGCTACACCTTC	CASSLAGQGLGGYTF
-	medium-sized	TRBJ2-4	TRBV7-9	TGTGCCAGCAGCTTACCTCAAGCAGGGCAGTTGTACTTC	CASSLPQAGQLYF
-	-	TRBJ2-3	TRBV27	TGTGCCAGCAGACAGGATTATGGCACAGATACGCAGTATTTT	CASRQDYGTDTQYF
-	-	TRBJ2-3	TRBV18	TGTGCCAGCTCACCACAGGATACAGATACGCAGTATTTT	CASSPQDTDTQYF
-	few	TRBJ2-5	TRBV7-3	TGTGCCAGCAGCCCACGTGGGGCTCAAGGAGGAGAGACCCAGTACTTC	CASSPRGAQGGETQYF
-	few	TRBJ2-1	TRBV29-1	TGCAGCGTTGTCCCCCACGGGAGAAGGGACAATGAGCAGTTCTTC	CSVVPHGRRDNEQFF
-	few	TRBJ2-7	TRBV28	TGTGCCAGCAGTTTACCGACAGGACCCTACGAGCAGTACTTC	CASSLPTGPYEQYF
-	-	TRBJ2-5	TRBV7-3	TGTGCCAGCAGCACTGGGAGGCGGGAGACCCAGTACTTC	CASSTGRRETQYF
-	-	TRBJ1-1	TRBV29-1	TGCAGCGTTGAAGGCAGGGCGAACACTGAAGCTTTCTTT	CSVEGRANTEAFF
-	-	TRBJ2-1	TRBV4-3	TGCGCCAGCAGCCAAGATCCGAGGGGGTACAATGAGCAGTTCTTC	CASSQDPRGYNEQFF
TRBD1	-	TRBJ1-2	TRBV11-2	TGTGCCAGCACCCTAAACCGGGACAGGATCAACTATGGCTACACCTTC	CASTLNRDRINYGYTF
-	-	TRBJ2-5	TRBV2	TGTGCCAGCAGGAGGACGGCGGAGACCCAGTACTTC	CASRRTAETQYF
-	few	TRBJ1-1	TRBV29-1	TGCAGCGTCCTACTCGGCGCTCGGAGCACTGAAGCTTTCTTT	CSVLLGARSTEAFF
-	-	TRBJ2-6	TRBV28	TGTGCCAGCAGTTTAAAGATGAGGGCTGGGGCCAACGTCCTGACTTTC	CASSLKMRAGANVLTF
TRBD2	-	TRBJ2-1	TRBV29-1	TGCAGCGTCTCTCTCGGGGGGAGGCAGTTCTTC	CSVSLGGRQFF
-	few	TRBJ2-1	TRBV28	TGTGCCAGCAGCAGAGTCGGGCCCAATGAGCAGTTCTTC	CASSRVGPNEQFF
-	-	TRBJ1-2	TRBV29-1	TGCAGCGTTGACGCGGGCTATGGCTACACCTTC	CSVDAGYGYTF
-	-	TRBJ1-5	TRBV2	TGTGCCAGCAGTGAAGGGGATTATAGCAATCAGCCCCAGCATTTT	CASSEGDYSNQPQHF
-	-	TRBJ2-2	TRBV5-1	TGCGCCAGCAGCTTGGGAAACACCGGGGAGCTGTTTTTT	CASSLGNTGELFF
-	few	TRBJ1-4	TRBV29-1	TGCAGCGTTGATTCTGGGGGTGCTGAAAAACTGTTTTTT	CSVDSGGAEKLFF
TRBD1	-	TRBJ2-7	TRBV28	TGTGCCAGCGGAAATCTACCGGGACAGGGGGTAGGGGAGCAGTACTTC	CASGNLPGQGVGEQYF
-	few	TRBJ2-4	TRBV9	TGTGCCAGCAGCCCTAGAGGGTTCGGGAACATTCAGTACTTC	CASSPRGFGNIQYF
-	-	TRBJ2-1	TRBV5-1	TGCGCCAGCAGAGCCCCAGGGAGCTCCTACAATGAGCAGTTCTTC	CASRAPGSSYNEQFF
-	-	TRBJ1-4	TRBV4-3	TGCGCCAGCAGCCAAGGGACGAAGGAAAAACTGTTTTTT	CASSQGTKEKLFF
-	few	TRBJ1-2	TRBV29-1	TGCAGCGTTGAAGATAGAAGGGGGACGAACTATGGCTACACCTTC	CSVEDRRGTNYGYTF
TRBD1	-	TRBJ1-5	TRBV7-2	TGTGCCAGCAGCCAACGTACAGGGGATCAGCCCCAGCATTTT	CASSQRTGDQPQHF
TRBD1	-	TRBJ2-7	TRBV5-1	TGCGCCAGCAGCTGGGACAGGGAATTATACGAGCAGTACTTC	CASSWDRELYEQYF
-	-	TRBJ2-7	TRBV11-2	TGTGCCAGCCAACGGACAGTGCAGGACGAGCAGTACTTC	CASQRTVQDEQYF
TRBD2	-	TRBJ2-3	TRBV7-6	TGTGCCAGCAGCTTAGCGTCACTAGCGGTAGATACGCAGTATTTT	CASSLASLAVDTQYF
-	few	TRBJ1-5	TRBV18	TGTGCCAGCTCACCAGCGCAGCTTAATCAGCCCCAGCATTTT	CASSPAQLNQPQHF
-	few	TRBJ2-4	TRBV7-9	TGTGCCAGCAGCCCTCGGGCGACGGACATTCAGTACTTC	CASSPRATDIQYF
TRBD2	few	TRBJ2-1	TRBV7-9	TGTGCCAGCAGCTTAGTAGCGGGGGGTCGGTCCTACAATGAGCAGTTCTTC	CASSLVAGGRSYNEQFF
-	-	TRBJ1-2	TRBV29-1	TGCAGCGTTGGTGGGGTCTCTGGCTACACCTTC	CSVGGVSGYTF
-	-	TRBJ2-3	TRBV7-2	TGTGCCAGCAGCTCTTGGGATACGCAGTATTTT	CASSSWDTQYF
TRBD1	few	TRBJ1-5	TRBV29-1	TGCAGCGCCTCACAGGGGGCTTTAGGCAATCAGCCCCAGCATTTT	CSASQGALGNQPQHF
TRBD1	-	TRBJ2-1	TRBV27	TGTGCCAGCAGTTTAGAACAGGGGGGAAATGAGCAGTTCTTC	CASSLEQGGNEQFF
-	-	TRBJ2-2	TRBV7-2	TGTGCCAGCAGCTTAGTGGCGGGGCTGAACACCGGGGAGCTGTTTTTT	CASSLVAGLNTGELFF
-	few	TRBJ2-5	TRBV27	TGTGCCAGCAGTTTAGATTATCGGCAAGAGACCCAGTACTTC	CASSLDYRQETQYF
TRBD1	-	TRBJ2-1	TRBV2	TGTGCCAGCAGCGAACCATTTCAGGGGGCAGGCAATGAGCAGTTCTTC	CASSEPFQGAGNEQFF
-	-	TRBJ2-1	TRBV7-2	TGTGCCAGCAGCCCATACAATGAGCAGTTCTTC	CASSPYNEQFF